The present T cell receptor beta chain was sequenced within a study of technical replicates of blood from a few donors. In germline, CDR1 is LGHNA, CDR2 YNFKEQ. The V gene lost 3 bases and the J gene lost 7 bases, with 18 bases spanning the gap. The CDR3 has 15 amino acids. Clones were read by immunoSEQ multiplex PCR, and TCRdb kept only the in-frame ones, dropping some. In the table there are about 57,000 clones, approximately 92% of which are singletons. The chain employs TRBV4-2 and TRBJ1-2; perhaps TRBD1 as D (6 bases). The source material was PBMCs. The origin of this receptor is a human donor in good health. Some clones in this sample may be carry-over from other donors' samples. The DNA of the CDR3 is TGTGCCAGCAGCCAGGAACTAGGGGGTATTGGTGGCTACACCTTC. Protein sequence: CASSQELGGIGGYTF.